The clone carrying this TCR beta chain appeared once. V lost 10 bases and J 1 base, leaving 17 bases between the germline ends. Per germline, CDR1 ENHRY and CDR2 SYGVKD. The CDR3 has 14 amino acids. Naive CD8 cells were CD45RO-negative, positively selected for CCR7, excluding terminally differentiated effector memory CD45RA+ cells. Donors were healthy HIV-negative adults without recent acute infections or vaccinations. The data derive from a study of shared clonotypes between healthy human individuals. For the study at large: The composition of the donors was a couple of women and a few men aged 18 to 49.

Clones were read by immunoSEQ multiplex PCR, and TCRdb kept only the in-frame ones, dropping some. The table lists about 580,000 clones, 98% of them singletons, with 0.3% in the top ten. Sequencing was carried out using naive CD8+ T cells sorted from blood. The rearrangement links TRBV10-3 to TRBJ2-7; the D gene is possibly TRBD2 (5 bases). The sequence was obtained from a man aged 30 to 39 in good health. Here the CDR3 reads CATWSGSWSYEQYF. Here the CDR3 DNA reads TGTGCCACCTGGAGCGGAAGTTGGTCCTACGAGCAGTACTTC.